The T cell receptor beta chain described here comes from a study of T cells in localized non-small cell lung cancer (dated by TCRdb to 2020 to 2021). General notes on the study: The study analyzed T cell repertoires of over 200 early-stage NSCLC patients, comparing tumors and uninvolved tumor-adjacent lungs. The cohort consisted of roughly 240 treatment-naive NSCLC patients whose localized lung tumors had been resected. A mean age of around 66 years was recorded for the NSCLC patients, of whom under 150 were male and more than 85 were female.

At diagnosis, tumor, uninvolved tumor-adjacent lung and peripheral blood were collected and then preserved as a mix of FFPE and fresh-frozen material. For TCR repertoire profiling, blood samples were analyzed as peripheral blood mononuclear cells. The germline V gene (reference sequence) gives CDR1 as SGHNT and CDR2 as YYREEE. The CDR3, cysteine through phenylalanine, is 16 amino acids long. The entry retains the CDR3 DNA only, 48 bases that are in frame from base 1. V and J are trimmed by 2 bases and 10 bases, and the gene matches miss 12 bases of the junction. As for this clone: Its antigen has not been determined. Qualities for individual bases were not recorded, and no much larger clone is one base off.

TCR beta CDR3 regions were sequenced from DNA using the immunoSEQ Assay. On the authors' methods: To compute T cell density, TCR beta template counts were normalized to usable DNA, which was estimated by amplifying housekeeping genes. Richness was estimated with the preseqR package, extrapolating to 400,000 templates for PBMC samples and 120,000 templates for tissue samples. Clonality was taken to be one minus Pielou's evenness. Differential abundance testing on productive amino-acid clonotypes, with a minimum total count of 5 and an alpha of 0.1, was used to identify tissue-enriched TCRs. Repertoire overlap between compartments was quantified with the Jaccard Index and Morisita Overlap Index. GLIPH clustered TCR beta CDR3s with public tetramer-defined viral CDR3s; viral motifs required at least three viral sequences plus V-gene enrichment. As stored in TCRdb, this immuneACCESS dataset retains in-frame rearrangements with V and J assigned. A fraction of the clones does not appear; measured against another copy, unresolved V genes explain less than half of the discrepancy, and the remainder lacks a known reason. V, J and clone size are those of that table, while D and trimming were read from the DNA. The sample table contains 20,000 to 25,000 clones; only one count was recorded for roughly 90% of them. Of the sample, 1.1% falls within the top ten clones.

Paper-wide results and their limitations: Because multi-region tumor sequencing was not performed, intratumor heterogeneity could not be ruled out. A median of roughly 60 of the top 100 tumor clones were detected in paired uninvolved adjacent lung, and around 30 of these tumor clones were also found among the top 100 clones of the paired uninvolved adjacent lung. Since the design was exploratory, TCR variables were selected using unadjusted p-values with no false-discovery rate correction. Higher blood T cell density associated with longer overall survival, while higher adjacent-lung clonality associated with shorter survival. The highest T cell clonality was observed in uninvolved tumor-adjacent lung, where clonality exceeded that of tumor, suggesting that antigenic responses were more focused in uninvolved tumor-adjacent lung.

Sequencing was performed on peripheral blood, taken before any cancer treatment. The sequence was obtained from a woman between 40 and 69 years old with stage I lung adenocarcinoma. The rearrangement combines TRBV5-4 with TRBJ2-1, with 10 central nucleotides matching TRBD1. The nucleotide sequence is given as TGTGCCAGCAGCTTATTGCGTGGGACAGGGGTCGGGGAGCAGTTCTTC. Translated, it gives CASSLLRGTGVGEQFF.